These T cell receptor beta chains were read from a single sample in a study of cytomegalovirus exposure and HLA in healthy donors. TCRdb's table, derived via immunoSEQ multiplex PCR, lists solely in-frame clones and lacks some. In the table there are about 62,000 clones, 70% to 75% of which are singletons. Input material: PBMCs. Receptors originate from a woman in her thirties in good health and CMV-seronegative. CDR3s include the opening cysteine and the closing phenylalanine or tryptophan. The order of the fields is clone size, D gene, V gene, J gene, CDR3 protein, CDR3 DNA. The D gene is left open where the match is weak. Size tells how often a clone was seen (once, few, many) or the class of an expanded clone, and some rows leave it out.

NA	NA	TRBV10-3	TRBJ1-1	CAISADSNTEAFF	TGTGCCATCAGTGCTGACAGCAACACTGAAGCTTTCTTT
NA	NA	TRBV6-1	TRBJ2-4	CASSVSRGNLAKNIQYF	TGTGCCAGCAGTGTGTCACGGGGGAACCTAGCCAAAAACATTCAGTACTTC
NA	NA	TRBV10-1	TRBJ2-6	CASSESRDAIPLGANVLTF	TGCGCCAGCAGTGAGTCGCGGGACGCCATACCTCTGGGGGCCAACGTCCTGACTTTC
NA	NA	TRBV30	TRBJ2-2	CACQTGELFF	TGTGCCTGCCAAACCGGGGAGCTGTTTTTT
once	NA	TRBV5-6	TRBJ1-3	CASSLGVFQAGNTIYF	TGTGCCAGCAGCTTGGGAGTATTTCAGGCAGGAAACACCATATATTTT
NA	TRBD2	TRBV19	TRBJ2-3	CASSMLAGAVDTQYF	TGTGCCAGTAGTATGTTAGCGGGAGCCGTGGATACGCAGTATTTT
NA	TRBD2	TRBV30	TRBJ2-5	CAWTPGTSGGRKYF	TGTGCCTGGACCCCCGGGACTAGCGGGGGGAGGAAGTACTTC
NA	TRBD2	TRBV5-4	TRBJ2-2	CASSFEAAGATTGELFF	TGTGCCAGCAGCTTCGAGGCGGCGGGAGCAACGACCGGGGAGCTGTTTTTT
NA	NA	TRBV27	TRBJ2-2	CASSPGLAGELFF	TGTGCCAGCAGTCCGGGACTGGCCGGGGAGCTGTTTTTT
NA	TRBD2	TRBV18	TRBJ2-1	CASSPPGLAGSSYNEQFF	TGTGCCAGCTCACCACCGGGACTAGCGGGAAGTAGTTACAATGAGCAGTTCTTC
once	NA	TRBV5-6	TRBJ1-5	CASSLYTISNQPQHF	TGTGCCAGCAGCTTATACACGATTAGCAATCAGCCCCAGCATTTT
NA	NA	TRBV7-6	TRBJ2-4	CASSLAQGNIQYF	TGTGCCAGCAGCTTAGCGCAGGGGAACATTCAGTACTTC
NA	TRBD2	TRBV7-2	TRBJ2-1	CASSRISGTNNEQFF	TGTGCCAGCAGTCGTATTAGCGGGACCAACAATGAGCAGTTCTTC
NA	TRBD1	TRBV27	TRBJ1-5	CASRRQGAGNQPQHF	TGTGCCAGCAGACGACAGGGGGCGGGCAATCAGCCCCAGCATTTT
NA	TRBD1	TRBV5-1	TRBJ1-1	CASSSKIQGANTEAFF	TGCGCCAGCAGCTCTAAAATTCAGGGGGCCAACACTGAAGCTTTCTTT
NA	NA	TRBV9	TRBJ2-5	CASSLSGPEGTQYF	TGTGCCAGCAGCCTAAGCGGGCCTGAGGGGACCCAGTACTTC
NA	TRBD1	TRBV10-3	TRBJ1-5	CAISSGTGHQPQHF	TGTGCCATCAGTTCCGGGACAGGGCATCAGCCCCAGCATTTT
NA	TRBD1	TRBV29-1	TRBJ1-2	CSVERYRGQGEGYTF	TGCAGCGTTGAGAGATACCGTGGACAGGGGGAAGGCTACACCTTC
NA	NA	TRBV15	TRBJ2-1	CATSRGQGYNEQFF	TGTGCCACCAGCAGAGGTCAGGGTTACAATGAGCAGTTCTTC
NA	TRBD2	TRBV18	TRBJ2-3	CASSPGEGQYF	TGTGCCAGCTCACCGGGGGAGGGGCAGTATTTT
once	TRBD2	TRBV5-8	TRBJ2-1	CASKSGLVNNEQFF	TGTGCCAGCAAAAGTGGACTAGTCAACAATGAGCAGTTCTTC
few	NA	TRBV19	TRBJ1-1	CASSPPSYTEAFF	TGTGCCAGTAGTCCCCCCAGTTACACTGAAGCTTTCTTT
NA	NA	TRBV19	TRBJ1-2	CASSVNSAGEGYTF	TGTGCCAGTAGTGTCAACTCAGCGGGAGAAGGCTACACCTTC
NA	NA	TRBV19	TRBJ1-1	CASSLDISAGTEAFF	TGTGCCAGTAGTTTAGACATATCTGCGGGGACTGAAGCTTTCTTT
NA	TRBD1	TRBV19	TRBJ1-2	CATADRGLYSRGYTF	TGTGCCACCGCGGACAGGGGTCTATACTCTCGGGGCTACACCTTC
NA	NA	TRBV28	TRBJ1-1	CASRTRVDEAFF	TGTGCCAGCAGAACCAGGGTAGATGAAGCTTTCTTT
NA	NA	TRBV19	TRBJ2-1	CASSLTVYNEQFF	TGTGCCAGTAGCCTGACAGTTTACAATGAGCAGTTCTTC
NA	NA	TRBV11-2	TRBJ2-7	CASSLGAAGSYEQYF	TGTGCCAGCAGCTTGGGGGCGGCTGGCTCCTACGAGCAGTACTTC
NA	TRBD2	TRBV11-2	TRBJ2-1	CASSSSGIGHEQFF	TGTGCCAGCAGCTCTAGCGGGATAGGGCATGAGCAGTTCTTC
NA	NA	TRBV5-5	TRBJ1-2	CASSLGQGIDGYTF	TGTGCCAGCAGCTTGGGGCAGGGGATAGATGGCTACACCTTC
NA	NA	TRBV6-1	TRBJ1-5	CASREGRVNQPQHF	TGTGCCAGCAGGGAGGGGCGAGTGAATCAGCCCCAGCATTTT
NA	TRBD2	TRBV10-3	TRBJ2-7	CAISDLGGRGAYEQYF	TGTGCCATCAGTGACTTGGGCGGGAGGGGAGCCTACGAGCAGTACTTC
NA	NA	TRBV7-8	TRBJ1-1	CASSPRDNTNTEAFF	TGTGCCAGCAGCCCTAGGGACAACACTAACACTGAAGCTTTCTTT
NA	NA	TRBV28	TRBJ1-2	CACYKSSLYGYTF	TGTGCCTGCTATAAGTCAAGCCTCTATGGCTACACCTTC
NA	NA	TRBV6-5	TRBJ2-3	CASSYDSSTDTQYF	TGTGCCAGCAGTTACGACTCCTCCACAGATACGCAGTATTTT
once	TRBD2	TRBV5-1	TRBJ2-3	CASSPRTSGTDTQYF	TGCGCCAGCAGCCCGCGGACTAGCGGGACGGATACGCAGTATTTT
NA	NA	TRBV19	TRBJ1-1	CASSIGSKGLLNTEAFF	TGTGCCAGTAGTATCGGGAGTAAGGGACTTCTGAACACTGAAGCTTTCTTT
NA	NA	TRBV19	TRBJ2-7	CASSTPGLIYEQYF	TGTGCCAGTAGTACCCCCGGACTGATCTACGAGCAGTACTTC
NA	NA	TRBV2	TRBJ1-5	CASNMDSQGQPQHF	TGTGCCAGCAATATGGACAGCCAGGGGCAGCCCCAGCATTTT
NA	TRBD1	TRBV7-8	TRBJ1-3	CASSHRGSGNTIYF	TGTGCCAGCAGCCACAGGGGCTCTGGAAACACCATATATTTT
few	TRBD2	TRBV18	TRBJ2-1	CASLPGLAGLRGNEQFF	TGTGCCAGCTTACCGGGACTAGCGGGACTTCGAGGGAATGAGCAGTTCTTC
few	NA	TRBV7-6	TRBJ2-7	CASSLAPSGFDEQYF	TGTGCCAGCAGCTTAGCTCCCTCGGGGTTCGACGAGCAGTACTTC
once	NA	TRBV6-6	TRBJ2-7	CASSYSRVAAEQYF	TGTGCCAGCAGTTACTCGAGGGTGGCGGCCGAGCAGTACTTC
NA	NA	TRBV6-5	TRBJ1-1	CASSYDLSGPEAFF	TGTGCCAGCAGTTACGACTTGAGTGGCCCTGAAGCTTTCTTT